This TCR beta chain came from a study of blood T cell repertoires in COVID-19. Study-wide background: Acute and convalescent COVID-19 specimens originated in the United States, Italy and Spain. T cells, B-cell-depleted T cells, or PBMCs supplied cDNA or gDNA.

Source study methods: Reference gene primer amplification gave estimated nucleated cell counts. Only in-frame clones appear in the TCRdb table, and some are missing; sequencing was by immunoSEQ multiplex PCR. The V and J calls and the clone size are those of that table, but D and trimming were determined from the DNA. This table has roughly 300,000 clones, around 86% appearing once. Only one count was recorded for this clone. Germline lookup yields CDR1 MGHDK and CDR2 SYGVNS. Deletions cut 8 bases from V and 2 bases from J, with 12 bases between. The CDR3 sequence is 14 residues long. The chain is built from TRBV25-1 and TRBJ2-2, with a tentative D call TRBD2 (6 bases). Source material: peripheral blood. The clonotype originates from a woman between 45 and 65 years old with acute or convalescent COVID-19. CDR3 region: CASSGTLNTGELFF. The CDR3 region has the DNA TGTGCCAGCTCCGGGACTCTAAACACCGGGGAGCTGTTTTTT.